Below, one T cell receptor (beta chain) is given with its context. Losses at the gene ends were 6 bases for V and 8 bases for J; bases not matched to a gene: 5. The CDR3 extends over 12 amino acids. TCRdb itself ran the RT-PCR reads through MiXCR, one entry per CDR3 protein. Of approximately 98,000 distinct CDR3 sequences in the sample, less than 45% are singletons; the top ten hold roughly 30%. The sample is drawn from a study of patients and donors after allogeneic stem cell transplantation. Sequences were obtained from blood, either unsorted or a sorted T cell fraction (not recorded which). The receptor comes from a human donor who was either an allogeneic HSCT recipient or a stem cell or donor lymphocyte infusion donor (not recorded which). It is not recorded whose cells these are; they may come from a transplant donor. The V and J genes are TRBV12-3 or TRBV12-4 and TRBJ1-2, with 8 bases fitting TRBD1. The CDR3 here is CASRQGARGYTF. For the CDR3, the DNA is TGTGCCAGCAGGCAGGGGGCGAGAGGCTACACCTTC.